This TCR beta chain was identified in a study of T cell changes during pregnancy in multiple sclerosis. Between the trimmed V and J ends, which lost 4 bases and 8 bases, there was a span of 20 bases. Germline CDR1 SGHAT, CDR2 FQDESV (reference sequence). The CDR3 has 16 amino acids. This table comes from immunoSEQ multiplex PCR, and its TCRdb copy is limited to in-frame clones, with some not included. The table has some 71,000 clones, about 91% seen once. V usage is TRBV11-1 and J usage is TRBJ2-2; TRBD1 is a possible D gene (6 bases). The material sequenced was CD4+ T cells from peripheral blood mononuclear cells, taken in the third trimester of pregnancy. The source of this sequence is a female donor in good health, enrolled as a control in a pregnancy study. CDR3 region: CASSSITEGHRGELFF. CDR3 DNA sequence: TGTGCCAGCAGCTCTATTACTGAGGGACACAGGGGGGAGCTGTTTTTT.